Listed here is a single TCR beta chain. Its specificity is unknown. TCRdb redid the calling of the RT-PCR reads with MiXCR, one entry per CDR3 protein. The sample contains about 19,000 distinct CDR3 sequences, less than 75% of which appear only once. This record comes from a study of yellow fever vaccine responses in identical twins. The CDR3 runs 16 residues. V dropped 3 bases and J dropped 0; count of bases not matched to a gene: 4. Germline lookup yields CDR1 LNHDA and CDR2 SQIVND (reference sequence). Study findings and constraints: Reportedly, the response of twins' T cells to the vaccine seemed partly convergent, partly personalized.

Source: T cells from blood (PBMCs), unsorted or a sorted subset (not recorded which), taken before or after yellow fever vaccination (not recorded which). V is TRBV19 and J is TRBJ2-5; 10 bases map to TRBD2. The clonotype comes from a woman between 18 and 30 years old who received the yellow fever vaccine. The CDR3 loop reads CASSMGLAPNQETQYF. CDR3 DNA sequence: TGTGCCAGTAGTATGGGACTAGCGCCAAACCAAGAGACCCAGTACTTC.